A single sample is the source of the 16 T cell receptor beta chains below, sequenced in a study of patients and donors after allogeneic stem cell transplantation. MiXCR, applied by TCRdb to the RT-PCR reads, yields one record per CDR3 protein. The repertoire holds about a million distinct CDR3 sequences, 15% to 20% seen once, with 5% to 6.5% in the top ten. The sequenced material came from blood, either unsorted or a sorted T cell fraction (not recorded which). These receptors were taken from a human donor who was either an allogeneic HSCT recipient or a stem cell or donor lymphocyte infusion donor (not recorded which). It is not recorded whose cells these are; they may come from a transplant donor.

This clonotype was seen more than once but under ten times. This chain joins TRBV12-3 or TRBV12-4 and TRBJ1-1; no firm D call. With 7 bases removed from V and 0 bases from J, the gap between germline ends came to 15 bases. The CDR3 is 15 amino acids. In DNA, the CDR3 is TGTGCCAGCAAGAAGCGGGAGTCCATGAACACTGAAGCTTTCTTT. The encoded protein is CASKKRESMNTEAFF.

This clonotype was observed a few times. The CDR3 DNA follows: TGTGCCAGCAGCCAAGATCCGGGGGACCACGAGCAGTACTTC. Protein product: CASSQDPGDHEQYF. The rearrangement uses TRBV4-2 and TRBJ2-7; a possible D gene is TRBD2 (6 bases). The CDR3 length is 14 residues. Germline V gene sequence: CDR1 LGHNA, CDR2 YNFKEQ. Trimming cost V 0 bases and J 5 bases, with 11 bases left between them.

This clonotype was counted only a few times. The rearrangement links TRBV2 to TRBJ2-3, with D tentatively TRBD1 or TRBD2 (7 bases each). The CDR3 consists of 11 residues. V dropped 3 bases and J dropped 13 bases, with 11 bases sitting between them. From germline, CDR1 is SNHLY and CDR2 FYNNEI. In nucleotides, the CDR3 is TGTGCCAGCAGTGACAGGGGGAGGGAGTATTTT. The encoded protein is CASSDRGREYF. Full variable domain (rest looked up from reference TRBV2 and TRBJ2-3): EPEVTQTPSHQVTQMGQEVILRCVPISNHLYFYWYRQILGQKVEFLVSFYNNEISEKSEIFDDQFSVERPDGSNFTLKIRSTKLEDSAMYFCASSDRGREYFGPGTRLTVL.

This clonotype was counted between two and nine times. The chain's CDR3 is CATKSSGGGGTEAFF. In DNA, the CDR3 is TGTGCCACCAAATCTTCAGGGGGAGGTGGCACTGAAGCTTTCTTT. The chain carries TRBV6-1 and TRBJ1-1; 7 bases align to TRBD1. V gave up 10 bases and J gave up 4 bases; unmatched junction bases: 15. The CDR3 has 15 residues. The germline V gene encodes CDR1 MNHNS and CDR2 SASEGT.

This clonotype has just a few counts. This chain joins TRBV7-9 and TRBJ1-1, with a weak D call TRBD1 (5 bases). Trimming pared 8 bases from V and 8 bases from J, leaving 12 bases between. There are 11 residues in the CDR3. Germline V gene lookup returns CDR1 SEHNR and CDR2 FQNEAQ (reference sequence). The CDR3 DNA is TGTGCCAGCCGAGAAAACAGGGAAGCTTTCTTT. Translation: CASRENREAFF.

The chain uses TRBV12-3 or TRBV12-4 and TRBJ2-2; D is unresolved. This CDR3 has 13 residues. V lost 2 bases and J 6 bases, leaving 7 bases between the germline ends. The CDR3 loop is CASSLLESGELFF. CDR3 sequence (DNA): TGTGCCAGCAGTTTATTGGAATCCGGGGAGCTGTTTTTT.

The rearrangement links TRBV18 to TRBJ2-1; weak D call: TRBD2 (6 bases). The CDR3 has 15 amino acids. The V end was cut by 1 base, the J end by 3 bases, with 10 bases between. Germline CDR1 and CDR2: KGHSH and LQKENI. CDR3 in amino acids: CASSPLAANYNEQFF. The CDR3 region has the DNA TGTGCCAGCTCACCACTAGCGGCTAACTACAATGAGCAGTTCTTC.

V usage is TRBV7-2 and J usage is TRBJ2-4; the D gene is possibly TRBD2 (7 bases). V was pared by 5 bases and J by 11 bases, with 16 bases between. Germline CDR1 and CDR2: SGHTA and FQGNSA. The CDR3 consists of 13 residues. CDR3 nucleotide sequence: TGTGCCAGCAGCGCCATTTGGGAGGGGGTTCAGTACTTC. Its protein product is CASSAIWEGVQYF. The complete variable domain, with remaining parts taken from reference TRBV7-2 and TRBJ2-4, reads GAGVSQSPSNKVTEKGKDVELRCDPISGHTALYWYRQSLGQGLEFLIYFQGNSAPDKSGLPSDRFSAERTGGSVSTLTIQRTQQEDSAVYLCASSAIWEGVQYFGAGTRLSVL.

This clonotype came up a few times. The chain joins TRBV9 to TRBJ2-1; 13 positions agree with TRBD2. There are 16 residues in the CDR3. Losses at the gene ends were 3 bases for V and 7 bases for J; bases not matched to a gene: 7. CDR1 SGDLS and CDR2 YYNGEE come from the germline V gene. CDR3 DNA: TGTGCCAGCAGCGCCCGGACTAGCGGGGGACGTAATGAGCAGTTCTTC. Translated, it gives CASSARTSGGRNEQFF.

This clonotype has a handful of counts. The chain is built from TRBV7-3 and TRBJ2-2; TRBD2 matches 12 bases. The ends lost 5 bases at V and 7 bases at J; junction bases unmatched: 8. This CDR3 has 16 residues. Germline loops: CDR1 SGHTA, CDR2 FQGTGA. The CDR3 is CASSGSSGGAVGELFF. CDR3 DNA sequence: TGTGCCAGCAGCGGCTCTAGCGGGGGGGCCGTCGGGGAGCTGTTTTTT.

This clonotype was observed a handful of times. The chain joins TRBV10-2 to TRBJ1-6; 8 bases fit TRBD1. CDR1 and CDR2 from the germline V gene are WSHSY and SAAADI. V dropped 0 bases and J dropped 5; count of bases not matched to a gene: 6. The CDR3 contains 17 residues. The DNA for the CDR3 is TGCGCCAGCAGTGAGTCGGCAGGGGGCATCAATAATTCACCCCTCCACTTT. The encoded protein is CASSESAGGINNSPLHF.

CDR3 sequence reads: CASSSQGGEETQYF. CDR3 DNA sequence: TGCGCCAGCAGCTCGCAGGGAGGGGAAGAGACCCAGTACTTC. The chain carries TRBV5-1 and TRBJ2-5; 7 bases fit TRBD2. This CDR3 comprises 14 residues. With V trimmed by 3 bases and J by 3 bases, 5 bases remained unmatched. CDR1 SGHRS and CDR2 YFSETQ come from the germline V gene.

V gene TRBV7-2 combines with J gene TRBJ1-1; unclear D gene. In germline, CDR1 is SGHTA, CDR2 FQGNSA. V was cut by 5 bases and J by 4 bases, with 11 bases left in between. CDR3 size: 13 residues. CDR3 amino acids: CASSRPSTTEAFF. The CDR3 coding sequence is TGTGCCAGCAGCCGACCCTCGACCACTGAAGCTTTCTTT.

DNA of the CDR3: TGTGCCACCAGCAGAGTATATACAGGACGTCTTGCTAACTATGGCTACACCTTC. Translating it yields CATSRVYTGRLANYGYTF. The chain employs TRBV15 and TRBJ1-2; D may be TRBD1 (5 bases). The CDR3 totals 18 residues. Germline V gene data show CDR1 as LNHNV and CDR2 as YYDKDF (reference sequence). V was cut by 1 base and J by 0 bases, with 18 bases left in between.

This clonotype showed up many times. This chain joins TRBV15 and TRBJ2-2; the D call may be TRBD1 or TRBD2 (6 bases each). Germline loops: CDR1 LNHNV, CDR2 YYDKDF (reference sequence). The CDR3 totals 14 residues. V was pared by 0 bases and J by 8 bases, with 10 bases between. CDR3 in DNA: TGTGCCACCAGCAGAGAGAGGGGGACTGGGGAGCTGTTTTTT. Translation: CATSRERGTGELFF. The full variable domain, its missing parts supplied by reference TRBV15 and TRBJ2-2, is DAMVIQNPRYQVTQFGKPVTLSCSQTLNHNVMYWYQQKSSQAPKLLFHYYDKDFNNEADTPDNFQSRRPNTSFCFLDIRSPGLGDTAMYLCATSRERGTGELFFGEGSRLTVL.

The chain has TRBV15 and TRBJ1-3, with D perhaps TRBD1 (5 bases). This CDR3 is built from 16 residues. Germline V lookup: CDR1 LNHNV, CDR2 YYDKDF (reference sequence). The germline V and J ends were trimmed by 0 bases and 4 bases, with 13 bases remaining between them. CDR3 loop: CATSRDPAGTGNTIYF. Here the CDR3 DNA reads TGTGCCACCAGCAGAGACCCCGCGGGGACCGGAAACACCATATATTTT. The complete variable domain, with remaining parts taken from reference TRBV15 and TRBJ1-3, reads DAMVIQNPRYQVTQFGKPVTLSCSQTLNHNVMYWYQQKSSQAPKLLFHYYDKDFNNEADTPDNFQSRRPNTSFCFLDIRSPGLGDTAMYLCATSRDPAGTGNTIYFGEGSWLTVV.